This T cell receptor (beta chain) came from a study of Tregs in tolerant kidney transplant recipients. V lost 0 bases to trimming and J lost 6 bases, with 8 bases between them. Germline CDR1 SGHDT, CDR2 YYEEEE. The CDR3 sequence is 13 residues long. Sequencing was performed with immunoSEQ multiplex PCR; in TCRdb, only in-frame clones are kept and a portion is missing. The sample records tens of thousands of clones, roughly 90% being singletons. Comment on this clone: As yet, its antigen is unknown.

Findings of the study overall: Biological reproducibility was not directly addressed in this study. Activated donor B cell expansion appeared to reveal the most relevant donor-specific TCRbeta repertoire.

Mixed chimerism was transient after nonmyeloablative marrow transplants from related graft donors. Unstimulated regulatory T cells (CD4+CD25+CD127-), CD4+CD25- non-regulatory cells, CD4 and CD8 cells were FACS-sorted from thawed PBMCs. This sequence joins TRBV5-6 and TRBJ2-3, with D uncertain. This sequence was found in a human patient who received a combined kidney and bone marrow transplant. The T cells may partly be graft donor cells. The specimen was CD4+ T cells from blood (PBMCs), collected 24 months after the transplant. The chain's CDR3 is CASSLDQADTQYF. The CDR3 coding sequence is TGTGCCAGCAGCTTGGACCAGGCGGATACGCAGTATTTT. Based on the CDR3 plus reference TRBV5-6 and TRBJ2-3, the full variable domain is DAGVTQSPTHLIKTRGQQVTLRCSPKSGHDTVSWYQQALGQGPQFIFQYYEEEERQRGNFPDRFSGHQFPNYSSELNVNALLLGDSALYLCASSLDQADTQYFGPGTRLTVL.